The subject of this entry is one TCR beta chain. This record belongs to a study of blood T cells in healthy people across ages. Between the trimmed V and J ends, which lost 10 bases and 1 base, there was a span of 13 bases. The length of the CDR3 is 13 residues. It was with a sample-barcoded 5' primer and a J-beta primer mix that a second PCR of roughly 6 to 12 cycles was run. MiXCR, run by TCRdb on the 5' RACE reads, gives a single entry per CDR3 protein. The data show hundreds of thousands of distinct CDR3 sequences, with approximately 47% seen just once and roughly 51% held by the top ten. The sequencing input was blood. The TCR comes from a man between 60 and 75 years old in good health. This chain connects TRBV12-3 or TRBV12-4 to TRBJ1-1; D possibly corresponds to TRBD1 (5 bases). The CDR3 DNA reads TGTGCCACCGCGCGACAGAAGAACACTGAAGCTTTCTTT. This translates into CATARQKNTEAFF.